This T cell receptor beta chain was recovered during a study of neoadjuvant nivolumab and ipilimumab in lung cancer. On the study more broadly: Nivolumab 3 mg/kg was given days 1, 15 and 29, plus ipilimumab 1 mg/kg day 1 in combination. Study-level findings and limits: Pretherapy blood TCR richness correlated positively with resected tumor richness. Compared with tumor-adjacent uninvolved lung, resected tumors showed greater richness and clonality. Pathologic regression was not significantly tied to TCR clonality.

Germline assignment: CDR1 MNHEY and CDR2 SVGAGI. After removal of 7 bases from V and 6 bases from J, the junction contained 8 bases not matched to a gene. CDR3 length equals 15 residues. Worth noting for this clone: Antigen unknown.

The protocol was immunoSEQ multiplex PCR, while the TCRdb copy is restricted to in-frame clones and leaves out a portion. This table holds approximately 26,000 clones, more than 70% found once. V and J are TRBV6-5 and TRBJ2-2, with TRBD2 matching over 10 bases. This TCR was recovered from an adult with non-small cell lung cancer. This material consisted of peripheral blood, taken before neoadjuvant nivolumab, alone or with ipilimumab. Here the CDR3 DNA reads TGTGCCAGCAACCCAGCGGGGGGGCCCCCCGGGGAGCTGTTTTTT. Its translation: CASNPAGGPPGELFF.